The 23 T cell receptor beta chains below were found in one sample sequenced in a study of blood T cell repertoires in COVID-19. The data were produced by immunoSEQ multiplex PCR, yet TCRdb's version contains in-frame clones alone and is incomplete. The sample gives some 110,000 clones, roughly 85% of which show up once; approximately 1.5% is in the top ten. Sequenced: peripheral blood. These TCRs come from a middle-aged man with acute or convalescent COVID-19.

The chain uses TRBV6-5 and TRBJ1-1; possibly TRBD1 for D (5 bases). The V end was cut by 6 bases, the J end by 4 bases, with 15 bases between. Germline CDR1 reads MNHEY; CDR2 reads SVGAGI. This CDR3 comprises 14 residues. The CDR3: CASSPATGFTEAFF. In DNA form, the CDR3 reads TGTGCCAGCAGCCCCGCAACAGGATTCACTGAAGCTTTCTTT.

This sequence joins TRBV6-5 and TRBJ2-2; 9 bases are shared with TRBD1. Trimming at V came to 10 bases and at J to 4 bases, leaving 10 bases not matched to a gene. The CDR3 contains 15 residues. Germline lookup yields CDR1 MNHEY and CDR2 SVGAGI. The CDR3 sequence is CATLNRQGGTGELFF. Written as DNA, the CDR3 is TGTGCCACCTTAAACCGACAGGGGGGCACCGGGGAGCTGTTTTTT.

J is TRBJ1-2 and V is TRBV7-2; possible D gene TRBD1, 6 bases. Germline values: CDR1 SGHTA, CDR2 FQGNSA. Trimming removed 5 bases at V and 8 bases at J, with 18 bases between. The length of the CDR3 is 14 residues. The CDR3 coding sequence is TGTGCCAGCAGCCAGGGGAGGGCCATTAGGGGCTACACCTTC. Amino acid sequence: CASSQGRAIRGYTF.

The rearrangement links TRBV11-1 to TRBJ2-5, with D tentatively TRBD1 (5 bases). CDR3 size: 14 residues. V was shortened by 1 base and J by 5 bases, with 11 bases between the two germline ends. Germline values: CDR1 SGHAT, CDR2 FQDESV (reference sequence). Here the CDR3 reads CASSLGQGTETQYF. The DNA of the CDR3 is TGTGCCAGCAGCTTAGGCCAGGGAACGGAGACCCAGTACTTC.

J is TRBJ1-1 and V is TRBV18; maybe TRBD1 (5 bases). This CDR3 region has 15 residues. V dropped 4 bases and J dropped 5 bases, with 17 bases sitting between them. Germline V gene data show CDR1 as KGHSH and CDR2 as LQKENI. CDR3 residues: CASSQGLARGTEAFF. CDR3 DNA sequence: TGTGCCAGCTCACAAGGTCTCGCTCGGGGGACTGAAGCTTTCTTT.

V is TRBV12-3 or TRBV12-4 and J is TRBJ1-5; D gene unclear. The CDR3 covers 13 residues. Trimming left V 6 bases short and J 6 bases short, with 12 bases between. The CDR3 nucleotides read TGTGCCAGCAGGGGAGAAGGAAGTCAGCCCCAGCATTTT. It specifies CASRGEGSQPQHF.

The chain couples TRBV28 to TRBJ2-2; D possibly corresponds to TRBD1 (6 bases). Germline CDR1 reads MDHEN; CDR2 reads SYDVKM. Trimming stripped 9 bases from V and 1 base from J, with 15 bases between. The CDR3 totals 15 residues. The CDR3 bases are TGTGCCAGAAAACCGGGACACCTGAACACCGGGGAGCTGTTTTTT. Amino acids: CARKPGHLNTGELFF.

V and J are TRBV28 and TRBJ2-3; possible D gene TRBD1, 5 bases. V lost 2 bases, J lost 4 bases, and 16 bases lay in between. This CDR3 is built from 16 residues. Looked up from germline, CDR1 is MDHEN and CDR2 is SYDVKM. The CDR3 spells CASSLVGASSADTQYF. CDR3 nucleotide sequence: TGTGCCAGCAGTTTAGTAGGGGCCTCATCGGCAGATACGCAGTATTTT.

The CDR3 DNA follows: TGTGCCAGCAGTAATCAGGGGGCGGACACCGGGGAGCTGTTTTTT. This sequence encodes CASSNQGADTGELFF. This chain uses TRBV2 with TRBJ2-2; TRBD1 matches 8 bases. CDR3 size: 15 residues. The V gene end was trimmed by 5 bases and the J gene end by 3 bases; junction bases not matched to a gene: 5. CDR1 and CDR2 (germline): SNHLY, FYNNEI.

The chain recombines TRBV18 with TRBJ2-3, with 11 positions matching TRBD2. The CDR3 runs to 16 residues. In germline, CDR1 is KGHSH, CDR2 LQKENI. V gave up 1 base and J gave up 5 bases; unmatched junction bases: 5. CDR3 DNA: TGTGCCAGCTCACCACTTAGCGGGGGGGCCGGAGATACGCAGTATTTT. Its translation: CASSPLSGGAGDTQYF.

The chain couples TRBV19 to TRBJ2-5, with a weak D call TRBD1 (5 bases). The V end was cut by 2 bases, the J end by 2 bases, with 12 bases between. This CDR3 has 15 amino acids. CDR1 and CDR2 (germline): LNHDA, SQIVND (reference sequence). The CDR3 DNA is TGTGCCAGTAGTATAAGGTGGGGCCAGCAAGAGACCCAGTACTTC. This gives the protein CASSIRWGQQETQYF.

The chain uses TRBV24-1 and TRBJ2-7; TRBD1 is a possible D gene (6 bases). V lost 1 base, J lost 8 bases, and 8 bases lay in between. Germline CDR1 and CDR2: KGHDR and SFDVKD. This CDR3 has 12 residues. The CDR3 region is CATSDFQGKQYF. For the CDR3, the DNA is TGTGCCACCAGTGATTTTCAGGGGAAGCAGTACTTC.

CDR3 residues: CASGLDGRGRQYF. For the CDR3, the DNA is TGTGCTAGTGGTTTGGACGGGAGGGGGCGGCAGTACTTC. The chain links TRBV12-5 to TRBJ2-7, with D possibly TRBD2 on 8 matching bases. The CDR3 length is 13 residues. V was pared by 1 base and J by 9 bases, with 13 bases between. Germline CDR1 reads LGHNT; CDR2 reads FRNRAP. Filled out from reference TRBV12-5 and TRBJ2-7, the complete variable domain reads DARVTQTPRHKVTEMGQEVTMRCQPILGHNTVFWYRQTMMQGLELLAYFRNRAPLDDSGMPKDRFSAEMPDATLATLKIQPSEPRDSAVYFCASGLDGRGRQYFGPGTRLTVT.

This chain connects TRBV15 to TRBJ2-5, with D maybe TRBD1 (5 bases). V was shortened by 1 base and J by 2 bases, with 8 bases between the two germline ends. Germline values: CDR1 LNHNV, CDR2 YYDKDF (reference sequence). There are 14 residues in the CDR3. CDR3 nucleotide sequence: TGTGCCACCAGCAGAGGGGGCAGGCAAGAGACCCAGTACTTC. It codes for CATSRGGRQETQYF.

This chain joins TRBV11-2 and TRBJ2-3; 11 nucleotides align to TRBD2. This CDR3 contains 15 residues. Looked up from germline, CDR1 is SGHAT and CDR2 is FQNNGV. The ends lost 3 bases at V and 4 bases at J; junction bases unmatched: 3. CDR3: CASSFTSGSPDTQYF. CDR3 nucleotides: TGTGCCAGCAGCTTTACTAGCGGGAGTCCAGATACGCAGTATTTT.

The V and J genes are TRBV6-5 and TRBJ2-3, with D possibly being TRBD1 (6 bases). V dropped 2 bases and J dropped 3 bases, with 9 bases sitting between them. The CDR3 is 14 amino acids. Germline CDR1 is MNHEY and CDR2 is SVGAGI. The CDR3 DNA reads TGTGCCAGCAGTTACCCAACAGGGACAGATACGCAGTATTTT. Translating it yields CASSYPTGTDTQYF.

V usage is TRBV12-3 or TRBV12-4 and J usage is TRBJ2-7; perhaps TRBD2 as D (7 bases). The CDR3 runs to 13 residues. Deletions cut 6 bases from V and 2 bases from J, with 11 bases between. The CDR3 DNA reads TGTGCCAGCAGAGGGGGGGGCCCCTACGAGCAGTACTTC. Translating it yields CASRGGGPYEQYF.

This CDR3 is CASKGPYRGGTEAFF. In DNA form, the CDR3 reads TGTGCCAGCAAGGGGCCTTACAGGGGTGGGACTGAAGCTTTCTTT. This sequence joins TRBV2 and TRBJ1-1; 7 nucleotides agree with TRBD1. Germline values: CDR1 SNHLY, CDR2 FYNNEI. The CDR3 runs to 15 residues. The junction had 13 bases not matched to a gene; V was cut back by 7 bases and J by 5 bases.

The chain employs TRBV7-8 and TRBJ2-1, with 8 bases identical to TRBD2. Per the germline V gene, CDR1 is SGHVS and CDR2 is FQNEAQ. The CDR3 extends over 15 amino acids. After removal of 2 bases from V and 2 bases from J, the junction contained 2 bases not matched to a gene. Written as DNA, the CDR3 is TGTGCCAGCAGCTTACAGCGGGAGACCTACAATGAGCAGTTCTTC. Its protein product is CASSLQRETYNEQFF.

The chain has TRBV27 and TRBJ1-5, with a tentative D call TRBD1 (5 bases). The CDR3 has 15 amino acids. Trimming stripped 7 bases from V and 6 bases from J, with 19 bases between. Germline CDR1 and CDR2: MNHEY and SMNVEV (reference sequence). CDR3 in DNA: TGTGCCAGCAAAACGGTTCGACAGAACGGTCAGCCCCAGCATTTT. Protein sequence: CASKTVRQNGQPQHF.

J is TRBJ2-7 and V is TRBV6-5; 7 nucleotides match TRBD2. J gave up 7 bases and V 4 bases, and 7 bases lay outside the gene matches. CDR1 is MNHEY and CDR2 is SVGAGI in the germline V gene. This CDR3 has 13 residues. Here the CDR3 reads CASSSPLAREQYF. CDR3 coding DNA: TGTGCCAGCAGTTCCCCACTAGCGCGGGAGCAGTACTTC.

The chain is built from TRBV18 and TRBJ2-2; TRBD1 matches at 7 bases. Unmatched junction bases numbered 7, after V lost 8 bases and J lost 4 bases. The germline V gene has CDR1 KGHSH and CDR2 LQKENI. The CDR3 runs 14 residues. CDR3 region: CASQTGISTGELFF. In DNA form, the CDR3 reads TGTGCCAGCCAGACAGGGATTAGCACCGGGGAGCTGTTTTTT.

The chain is built from TRBV28 and TRBJ2-7; 12 nucleotides align to TRBD2. The CDR3 length is 15 residues. Germline V gene sequence: CDR1 MDHEN, CDR2 SYDVKM. V gave up 5 bases and J gave up 9 bases; unmatched junction bases: 11. The CDR3 loop reads CASSPLTSGRPWQYF. The CDR3, as DNA: TGTGCCAGCAGTCCCCTTACTAGCGGGAGGCCTTGGCAGTACTTC.